The rows below give T cell receptor beta chains drawn from one sample of a study of T cell responses to AZD1222 COVID-19 vaccine. The protocol was immunoSEQ multiplex PCR, while the TCRdb copy is restricted to in-frame clones and leaves out a portion. The sample has tens of thousands of clones; about 85% are singletons. This specimen consisted of peripheral blood, obtained on day 0 of AZD1222 vaccination. The source is an adult in good health. Both conserved end residues are part of each CDR3. D genes are given only for firm matches. Expanded clones are given a class, and other clones once, few, many or no size at all.

15 | TRBJ2-1 | TRBV5-1 | . | . | TGCGCCAGCAGCTCCGCGGGGCCCTCCTACAATGAGCAGTTCTTC | CASSSAGPSYNEQFF
13 | TRBJ1-1 | TRBV6-5 | . | once | TGTGCCAGCAGTTACCAGGTTAGCACTGAAGCTTTCTTT | CASSYQVSTEAFF
17 | TRBJ1-5 | TRBV27 | TRBD1 | . | TGTGCCAGCAGTACAACCAGGGGGCGCGGTAGCAATCAGCCCCAGCATTTT | CASSTTRGRGSNQPQHF
14 | TRBJ2-7 | TRBV9 | . | once | TGTGCCAGCAGCGTAGAGAGCGCCTCGGGCGAGCAGTACTTC | CASSVESASGEQYF
14 | TRBJ1-2 | TRBV5-5 | . | . | TGTGCCAGCAGGACCGGGACAAATGATTATGGCTACACCTTC | CASRTGTNDYGYTF
13 | TRBJ1-6 | TRBV11-3 | . | . | TGTGCCTCGGGGGGGGCCCTGAATTCACCCCTCCACTTT | CASGGALNSPLHF
15 | TRBJ1-6 | TRBV19 | . | . | TGTGCCAGTAGTAGCACACTAGATGAGGATTCACCCCTCCACTTT | CASSSTLDEDSPLHF
15 | TRBJ2-2 | TRBV5-1 | TRBD1 | . | TGCGCCAGCAGCTTGACAGGGGAATTGGCCGGGGAGCTGTTTTTT | CASSLTGELAGELFF
14 | TRBJ1-1 | TRBV27 | TRBD1 | . | TGTGCCAGCAGGGGGACAGGGATGTGGACTGAAGCTTTCTTT | CASRGTGMWTEAFF
13 | TRBJ2-1 | TRBV5-1 | . | . | TGCGCCAGCAGCTTCGACCCAGGGTATGAGCAGTTCTTC | CASSFDPGYEQFF
14 | TRBJ1-6 | TRBV3-1/TRBV3-2 | . | . | TGTGCCAGCAGCCAGGGAGACCGTAATTCACCCCTCCACTTT | CASSQGDRNSPLHF
15 | TRBJ2-1 | TRBV7-2 | . | . | TGTGCCAGCACCTCCCCCACGGACTACTACAATGAGCAGTTCTTC | CASTSPTDYYNEQFF
16 | TRBJ1-5 | TRBV7-8 | TRBD1 | . | TGTGCCAGCAGCCGGCGGCAGGGGGCGCTTGGGCAGCCCCAGCATTTT | CASSRRQGALGQPQHF
14 | TRBJ1-2 | TRBV7-2 | TRBD1 | . | TGTGCCAGCAGCTCCTGGACAGGGGGTTATGGCTACACCTTC | CASSSWTGGYGYTF
12 | TRBJ2-5 | TRBV7-2 | . | . | TGTGCCAGCAGCCCACTCCAGGAGACCCAGTACTTC | CASSPLQETQYF
12 | TRBJ2-7 | TRBV7-8 | . | . | TGTGCCAGCACAGAGAGCATTGGCGAGCAGTACTTC | CASTESIGEQYF
13 | TRBJ2-3 | TRBV28 | . | . | TGTGCCATCGGGGGGCAAGCAGGGGATACGCAGTATTTT | CAIGGQAGDTQYF
14 | TRBJ2-7 | TRBV5-5 | TRBD1 | once | TGTGCCAGCAGCCTACAGGGGAAAAGGGACGAGCAGTACTTC | CASSLQGKRDEQYF
11 | TRBJ2-7 | TRBV7-9 | . | . | TGTGCCAGCAGCCCCAGGGACGAGCAGTACTTC | CASSPRDEQYF
16 | TRBJ1-1 | TRBV5-6 | TRBD1 | . | TGTGCCAGCAGCCCCCTCGGGAGGGGGCCTCTTTCTGAAGCTTTCTTT | CASSPLGRGPLSEAFF
14 | TRBJ2-5 | TRBV5-1 | TRBD1 | . | TGCGCCAGCAGCCCCGGGACAGGCAAAGAGACCCAGTACTTC | CASSPGTGKETQYF
15 | TRBJ1-1 | TRBV28 | . | . | TGTGCCAGCAGACCGGGGGAGGGAAGGGGCACTGAAGCTTTCTTT | CASRPGEGRGTEAFF
15 | TRBJ1-5 | TRBV7-2 | . | few | TGTGCCAGCGCTTATGGCGGTGGGGGCAATCAGCCCCAGCATTTT | CASAYGGGGNQPQHF
15 | TRBJ1-2 | TRBV16 | TRBD1 | . | TGTGCCAGCAGCCAATCCGGGACAGGGATATTGGGCTACACCTTC | CASSQSGTGILGYTF
14 | TRBJ1-1 | TRBV28 | . | once | TGTGCCAGCAGTTTAGGGGGGCGGTACACTGAAGCTTTCTTT | CASSLGGRYTEAFF
15 | TRBJ1-5 | TRBV28 | . | . | TGTGCCAGCCGGAGTATAGGGTTAACAAATCAGCCCCAGCATTTT | CASRSIGLTNQPQHF
16 | TRBJ1-5 | TRBV15 | . | . | TGTGCCACCAGCCTCGGGGAGGGGACGGGCAATCAGCCCCAGCATTTT | CATSLGEGTGNQPQHF
14 | TRBJ2-7 | TRBV28 | TRBD1 | . | TGTGCCAGCAGGAGGAACCGGGACAGTTACGAGCAGTACTTC | CASRRNRDSYEQYF
14 | TRBJ1-1 | TRBV3-1/TRBV3-2 | . | . | TGTGCCAGCAGCCAGGATCGAAGTGCTGCTGAAGCTTTCTTT | CASSQDRSAAEAFF
13 | TRBJ1-2 | TRBV7-2 | TRBD1 | . | TGTGCCAGCACCCCCATGGGACAGAATGGCTACACCTTC | CASTPMGQNGYTF
11 | TRBJ1-1 | TRBV12-3/TRBV12-4 | . | . | TGTGCCAGCAGTCCTAGTGGCGGGGCTTTCTTT | CASSPSGGAFF
15 | TRBJ2-1 | TRBV7-3 | . | . | TGTGCCAGCAGCTTAGCGCCGGGGACCACTAATGAGCAGTTCTTC | CASSLAPGTTNEQFF
14 | TRBJ1-4 | TRBV7-9 | . | . | TGTGCCAGCAGCTTAGCATTGGGCGGCGAAAAACTGTTTTTT | CASSLALGGEKLFF
16 | TRBJ1-1 | TRBV20-1 | . | . | TGCAGTGCTAGTGGGCACAGGACTGTTTTGAACACTGAAGCTTTCTTT | CSASGHRTVLNTEAFF
16 | TRBJ2-1 | TRBV18 | . | . | TGTGCCAGCTCACCCGCGAGGGACTCGATTTACAATGAGCAGTTCTTC | CASSPARDSIYNEQFF
12 | TRBJ2-1 | TRBV12-3/TRBV12-4 | . | . | TGTGCCAGCAGTTTCCCCGGACAGAAGCAGTTCTTC | CASSFPGQKQFF
14 | TRBJ1-1 | TRBV19 | . | . | TGTGCCAGTAGTCAACCGGGATGGAACACTGAAGCTTTCTTT | CASSQPGWNTEAFF
16 | TRBJ2-5 | TRBV11-3 | . | . | TGTGCCAGCAAATGGGGAACAGAACAAATCCAAGAGACCCAGTACTTC | CASKWGTEQIQETQYF
15 | TRBJ2-3 | TRBV6-6 | . | . | TGTGCCAGCAGCCGGACAGCTTTAAACACAGATACGCAGTATTTT | CASSRTALNTDTQYF
15 | TRBJ2-7 | TRBV5-6 | TRBD1 | . | TGTGCCAGCAGCTGGGGGACAGGTGTAAATGGCGAGCAGTACTTC | CASSWGTGVNGEQYF
15 | TRBJ2-5 | TRBV10-3 | . | . | TGTGCCATCAGTGAGTCGGGTCAGGGTTACGAGACCCAGTACTTC | CAISESGQGYETQYF
17 | TRBJ2-6 | TRBV7-9 | TRBD1 | . | TGTGCCAGCAGCCAAGACAGGGGGCTAGGTGGGGCCAACGTCCTGACTTTC | CASSQDRGLGGANVLTF
13 | TRBJ1-1 | TRBV7-6 | TRBD1 | . | TGTGCCAGCAGCCAGGACAGGGGCACTGAAGCTTTCTTT | CASSQDRGTEAFF
15 | TRBJ1-2 | TRBV25-1 | . | few | TGTGCCAGCAGTGAGGGAGGTCTTTGGGACGATGGCTACACCTTC | CASSEGGLWDDGYTF
11 | TRBJ1-1 | TRBV3-1/TRBV3-2 | . | . | TGTGCCAGCAGCCAATTCACTGAAGCTTTCTTT | CASSQFTEAFF
15 | TRBJ2-1 | TRBV10-3 | TRBD2 | . | TGTGCCATCAGTCCCGGGACTAGCGGGAGCAGTGAGCAGTTCTTC | CAISPGTSGSSEQFF
15 | TRBJ1-1 | TRBV6-5 | . | . | TGTGCCAGCACCTTCCCCCGTGGGGTCGGCACTGAAGCTTTCTTT | CASTFPRGVGTEAFF
15 | TRBJ2-2 | TRBV9 | . | . | TGTGCCAGCAGCGGAGGCAACTTGAACACCGGGGAGCTGTTTTTT | CASSGGNLNTGELFF
15 | TRBJ2-7 | TRBV10-2 | TRBD2 | few | TGCGCCAGCAGTGACGCGGGAGGTCTCTCCTACGAGCAGTACTTC | CASSDAGGLSYEQYF
16 | TRBJ2-7 | TRBV6-2/TRBV6-3 | . | . | TGTGCCAGCAGCGAGATCTCCGGGACTGGAAATAACGAGCAGTACTTC | CASSEISGTGNNEQYF
16 | TRBJ2-1 | TRBV7-8 | . | . | TGTGCCAGCAGCTTATCCCAGGGAATTTTTTACAATGAGCAGTTCTTC | CASSLSQGIFYNEQFF
16 | TRBJ1-4 | TRBV18 | . | . | TGTGCCAGCTCACCATCTTCCCAAGGGGGAGTGGAAAAACTGTTTTTT | CASSPSSQGGVEKLFF
16 | TRBJ1-3 | TRBV7-2 | . | . | TGTGCCAGCAGCTTAGTGGGGGGTACCTCTGGAAACACCATATATTTT | CASSLVGGTSGNTIYF
15 | TRBJ2-3 | TRBV18 | TRBD2 | few | TGTGCCAGCTCATCAGGACTAGCGGCTGCAGATACGCAGTATTTT | CASSSGLAAADTQYF
17 | TRBJ2-2 | TRBV9 | TRBD2 | . | TGTGCCAGCAGCGTAGAGGCGGGGGGCGCGAACACCGGGGAGCTGTTTTTT | CASSVEAGGANTGELFF
14 | TRBJ2-6 | TRBV5-1 | . | . | TGCGCCAGCAGCCCAGTTGCTGGGGCCAACGTCCTGACTTTC | CASSPVAGANVLTF